This T cell receptor (beta chain) was identified during a study of cytomegalovirus exposure and HLA in healthy donors. In the PCR, 60 Vbeta and 13 Jbeta primers were used. Measured with immunoSEQ multiplex PCR; TCRdb has only the in-frame clones, and not every one. Here the sample table reports 130,000 or so clones. Study-wide findings and caveats: What TCR beta sequences reportedly achieved was accurate prediction of HLA-A and HLA-B alleles in most subjects.

At the time of sampling, donors were nominally healthy, though unrecorded immune exposures were likely. A remark on this clone: Its antigen is unidentified.

V lost 2 bases and J lost 5, with 9 bases in between. The CDR3 contains 13 residues. CDR1 is SGHTA and CDR2 is FQGTGA in the germline V gene. Sequences were obtained from PBMCs. This chain uses TRBV7-3 with TRBJ1-2; D gene unclear. The receptor's source is a middle-aged woman in good health and CMV-seronegative. CDR3 in amino acids: CASSLFAGYGYTF. In DNA, the CDR3 is TGTGCCAGCAGCTTATTTGCCGGGTATGGCTACACCTTC. The full variable domain, its missing parts supplied by reference TRBV7-3 and TRBJ1-2, is GAGVSQTPSNKVTEKGKYVELRCDPISGHTALYWYRQSLGQGPEFLIYFQGTGAADDSGLPNDRFFAVRPEGSVSTLKIQRTERGDSAVYLCASSLFAGYGYTFGSGTRLTVV.